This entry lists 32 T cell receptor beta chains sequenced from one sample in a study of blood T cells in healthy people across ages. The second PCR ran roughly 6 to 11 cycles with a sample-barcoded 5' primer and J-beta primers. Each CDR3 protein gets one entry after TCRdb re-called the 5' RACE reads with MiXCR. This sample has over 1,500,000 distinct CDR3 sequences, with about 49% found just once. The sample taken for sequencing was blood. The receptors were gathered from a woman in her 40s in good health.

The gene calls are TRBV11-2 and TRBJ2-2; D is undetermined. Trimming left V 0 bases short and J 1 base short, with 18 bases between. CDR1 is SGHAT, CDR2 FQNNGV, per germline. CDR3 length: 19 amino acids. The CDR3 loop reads CASSLEWTVGAQNTGELFF. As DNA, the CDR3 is TGTGCCAGCAGCTTAGAATGGACCGTGGGCGCTCAGAACACCGGGGAGCTGTTTTTT.

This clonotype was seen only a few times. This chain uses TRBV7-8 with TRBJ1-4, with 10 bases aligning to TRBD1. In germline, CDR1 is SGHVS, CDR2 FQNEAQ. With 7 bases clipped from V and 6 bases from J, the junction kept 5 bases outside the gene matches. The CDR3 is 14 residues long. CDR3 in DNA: TGTGCCAGCACCCCGGACAGGGGGGATGAAAAACTGTTTTTT. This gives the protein CASTPDRGDEKLFF. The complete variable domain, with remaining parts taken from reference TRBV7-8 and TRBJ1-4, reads GAGVSQSPRYKVAKRGQDVALRCDPISGHVSLFWYQQALGQGPEFLTYFQNEAQLDKSGLPSDRFFAERPEGSVSTLKIQRTQQEDSAVYLCASTPDRGDEKLFFGSGTQLSVL.

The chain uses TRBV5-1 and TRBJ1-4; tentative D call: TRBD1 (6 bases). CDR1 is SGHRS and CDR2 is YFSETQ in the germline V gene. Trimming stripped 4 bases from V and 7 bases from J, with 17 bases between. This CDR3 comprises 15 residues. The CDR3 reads CASSMLGGQIEKLFF. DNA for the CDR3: TGCGCCAGCAGCATGCTTGGGGGGCAAATTGAAAAACTGTTTTTT.

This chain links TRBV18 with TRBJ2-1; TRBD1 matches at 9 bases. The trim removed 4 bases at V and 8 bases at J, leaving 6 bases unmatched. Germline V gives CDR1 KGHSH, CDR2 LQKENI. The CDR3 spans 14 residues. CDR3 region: CASSRDRVVYEQFF. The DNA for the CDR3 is TGTGCCAGCTCACGGGACAGGGTGGTCTATGAGCAGTTCTTC.

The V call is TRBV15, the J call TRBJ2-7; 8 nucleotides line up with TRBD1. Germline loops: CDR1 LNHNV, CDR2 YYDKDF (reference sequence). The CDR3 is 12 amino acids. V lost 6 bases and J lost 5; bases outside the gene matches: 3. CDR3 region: CATRTGVDEQYF. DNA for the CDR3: TGTGCCACCAGGACAGGGGTGGACGAGCAGTACTTC.

In DNA form, the CDR3 reads TGTGCCAGCAGTAGCCACGCCGGGACTTACTACGAGCAGTACTTC. Its translation: CASSSHAGTYYEQYF. This rearrangement joins TRBV7-8 to TRBJ2-7; D perhaps matches TRBD2 (6 bases). The V end lost 6 bases, the J end lost 3 bases, and 18 bases lay between the germline ends. The CDR3 has 15 residues. CDR1 and CDR2 (germline): SGHVS, FQNEAQ.

The CDR3 DNA follows: TGTGCCAGCAGCAAGGGACAGGGAGGGAACAATGAGCAGTACTTC. Amino acid sequence: CASSKGQGGNNEQYF. This rearrangement joins TRBV16 to TRBJ2-1; 9 bases agree with TRBD1. The DNA end favors TRBJ2-7, so the J call may be wrong. The CDR3 is made up of 15 amino acids. Germline V CDR1 and CDR2: KGHSY, FQNENV.

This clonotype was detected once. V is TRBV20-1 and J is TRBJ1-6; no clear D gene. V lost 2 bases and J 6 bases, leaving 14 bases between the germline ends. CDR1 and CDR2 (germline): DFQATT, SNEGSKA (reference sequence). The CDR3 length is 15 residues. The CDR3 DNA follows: TGCAGTGCTAGACTTCTTAGCAGACTTAATTCACCCCTCCACTTT. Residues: CSARLLSRLNSPLHF.

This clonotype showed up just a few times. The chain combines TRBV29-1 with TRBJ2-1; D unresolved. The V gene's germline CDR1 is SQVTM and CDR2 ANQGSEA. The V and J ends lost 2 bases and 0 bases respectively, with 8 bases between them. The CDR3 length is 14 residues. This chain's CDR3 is CSVEKGTSYNEQFF. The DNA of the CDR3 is TGCAGCGTTGAAAAGGGAACCTCCTACAATGAGCAGTTCTTC.

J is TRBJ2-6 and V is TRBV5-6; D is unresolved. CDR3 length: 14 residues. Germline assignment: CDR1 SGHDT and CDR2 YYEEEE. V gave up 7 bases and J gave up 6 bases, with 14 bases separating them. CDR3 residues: CASGPGSTANVLTF. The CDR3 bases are TGTGCCAGCGGCCCCGGATCTACGGCCAACGTCCTGACTTTC.

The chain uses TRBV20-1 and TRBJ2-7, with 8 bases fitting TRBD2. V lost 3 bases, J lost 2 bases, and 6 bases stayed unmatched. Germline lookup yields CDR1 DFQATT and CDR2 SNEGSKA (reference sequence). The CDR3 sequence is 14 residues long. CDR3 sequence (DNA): TGCAGTGCTAGTGCGGGGGGCGTAACCTACGAGCAGTACTTC. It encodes CSASAGGVTYEQYF.

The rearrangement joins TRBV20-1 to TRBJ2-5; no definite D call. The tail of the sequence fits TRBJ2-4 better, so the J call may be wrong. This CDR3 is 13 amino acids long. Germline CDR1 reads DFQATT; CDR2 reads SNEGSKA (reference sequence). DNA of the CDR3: TGCAGTGCTAGGCAACTAGCCAAAAACATTCAGTACTTC. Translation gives CSARQLAKNIQYF.

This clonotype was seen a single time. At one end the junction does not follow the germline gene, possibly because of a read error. In DNA, the CDR3 is TGTGCCAGCAGGGAGACCCCGATACGCACAGATACGGAGTATTTT. It specifies CASRETPIRTDTEYF. This chain connects TRBV12-3 or TRBV12-4 to TRBJ2-3; D gene ambiguous. The CDR3 is 15 amino acids.

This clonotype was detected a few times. CDR3 bases: TGCAGTGCTAGAGGGGTGCTCCAAGAGACCCAGTACTTC. Its translation is CSARGVLQETQYF. The J gene is TRBJ2-5, the V gene TRBV20-1; no clear D gene. V was trimmed by 1 base and J by 1 base, leaving 7 bases between them. CDR3 size: 13 residues. The germline CDR1 and CDR2 sequences are DFQATT and SNEGSKA (reference sequence).

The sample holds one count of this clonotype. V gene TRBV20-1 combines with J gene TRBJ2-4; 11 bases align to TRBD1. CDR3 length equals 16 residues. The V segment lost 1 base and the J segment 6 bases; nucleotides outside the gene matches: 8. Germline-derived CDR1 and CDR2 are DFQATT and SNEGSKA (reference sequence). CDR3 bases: TGCAGTGCTAGAGTCCTCAGGGACAGGGGGGGAAACATTCAGTACTTC. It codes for CSARVLRDRGGNIQYF.

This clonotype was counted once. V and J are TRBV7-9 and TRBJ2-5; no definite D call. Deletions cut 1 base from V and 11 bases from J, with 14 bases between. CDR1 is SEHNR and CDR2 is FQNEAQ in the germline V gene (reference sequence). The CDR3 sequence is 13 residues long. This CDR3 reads CASSLGPRHEQYF. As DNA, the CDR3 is TGTGCCAGCAGCTTAGGTCCGCGTCATGAGCAGTACTTC. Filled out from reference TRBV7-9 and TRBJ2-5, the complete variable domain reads DTGVSQNPRHKITKRGQNVTFRCDPISEHNRLYWYRQTLGQGPEFLTYFQNEAQLEKSRLLSDRFSAERPKGSFSTLEIQRTEQGDSAMYLCASSLGPRHEQYFGPGTRLLVL.

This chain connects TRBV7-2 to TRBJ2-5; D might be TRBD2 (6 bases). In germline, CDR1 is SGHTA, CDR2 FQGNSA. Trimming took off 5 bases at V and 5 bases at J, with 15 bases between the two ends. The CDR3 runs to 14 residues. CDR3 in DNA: TGTGCCAGCAGCCAACCAGGAGCGGGCGAGACCCAGTACTTC. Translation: CASSQPGAGETQYF.

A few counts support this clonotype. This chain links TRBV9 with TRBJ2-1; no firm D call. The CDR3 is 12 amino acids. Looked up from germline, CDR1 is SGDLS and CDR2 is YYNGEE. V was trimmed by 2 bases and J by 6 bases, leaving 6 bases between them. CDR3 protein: CASSVHPNEQFF. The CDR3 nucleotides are TGTGCCAGCAGCGTCCATCCCAATGAGCAGTTCTTC.

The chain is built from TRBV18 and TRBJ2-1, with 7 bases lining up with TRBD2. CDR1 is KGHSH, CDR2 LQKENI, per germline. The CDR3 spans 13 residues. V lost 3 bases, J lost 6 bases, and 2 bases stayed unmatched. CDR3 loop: CASSPAGVNEQFF. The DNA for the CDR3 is TGTGCCAGCTCACCGGCGGGGGTCAATGAGCAGTTCTTC.

The CDR3 bases are TGTGCCAGCTCACCAAACCGGCAAGAGACCCAGTACTTC. It yields the protein CASSPNRQETQYF. The genes are TRBV18 and TRBJ2-5; D ambiguous. From germline, CDR1 is KGHSH and CDR2 LQKENI. With 2 bases removed from V and 2 bases from J, the gap between germline ends came to 6 bases. CDR3 length equals 13 residues.

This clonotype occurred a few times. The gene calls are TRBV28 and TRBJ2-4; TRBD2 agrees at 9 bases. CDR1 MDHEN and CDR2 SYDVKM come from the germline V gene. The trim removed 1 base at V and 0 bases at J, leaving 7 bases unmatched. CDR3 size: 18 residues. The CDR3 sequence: CASSLLVRGGVAKNIQYF. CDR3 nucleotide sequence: TGTGCCAGCAGTTTATTAGTGCGGGGGGGCGTAGCCAAAAACATTCAGTACTTC.

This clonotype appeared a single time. CDR3 amino acids: CASRRGSGQRSDYTF. Here the CDR3 DNA reads TGCGCCAGCAGGCGGGGATCAGGACAGCGCTCAGACTACACCTTC. This sequence joins TRBV5-1 and TRBJ1-2; TRBD1 is a possible D gene (6 bases). Germline V gene sequence: CDR1 SGHRS, CDR2 YFSETQ. V gave up 5 bases and J gave up 10 bases, with 24 bases separating them. The CDR3 consists of 15 residues.

CDR3 residues: CASSQATVENYGYTF. In DNA, the CDR3 is TGTGCCAGCAGCCAAGCCACGGTAGAGAACTATGGCTACACCTTC. The chain combines TRBV4-2 with TRBJ1-2; no clear D gene. Germline CDR1 LGHNA, CDR2 YNFKEQ. The CDR3 length is 15 residues. The V end lost 1 base, the J end lost 2 bases, and 11 bases lay between the germline ends.

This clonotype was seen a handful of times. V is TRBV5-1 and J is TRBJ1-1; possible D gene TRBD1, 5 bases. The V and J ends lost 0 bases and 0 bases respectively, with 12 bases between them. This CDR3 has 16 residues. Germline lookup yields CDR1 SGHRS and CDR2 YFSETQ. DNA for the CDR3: TGCGCCAGCAGCTTGGCCGGTGAGGGGATGAACACTGAAGCTTTCTTT. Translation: CASSLAGEGMNTEAFF.

The CDR3, as DNA: TGTGCCAGCAGTGGGACAGGGGCATATAATTCACCCCTCCACTTT. Protein: CASSGTGAYNSPLHF. The chain couples TRBV11-2 to TRBJ1-6, with 10 bases identical to TRBD1. Germline CDR1 and CDR2: SGHAT and FQNNGV. This CDR3 region has 15 residues. J was trimmed by 4 bases and V by 6 bases; bases with no gene match: 3.

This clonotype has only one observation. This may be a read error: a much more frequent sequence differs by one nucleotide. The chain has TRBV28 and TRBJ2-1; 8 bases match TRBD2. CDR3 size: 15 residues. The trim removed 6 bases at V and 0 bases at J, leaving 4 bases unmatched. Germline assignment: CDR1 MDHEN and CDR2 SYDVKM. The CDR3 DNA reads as TGTGCCAGCAGCCATACTAGCGGCTCCTACAATGAGCAGTTCTTC. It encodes CASSHTSGSYNEQFF.

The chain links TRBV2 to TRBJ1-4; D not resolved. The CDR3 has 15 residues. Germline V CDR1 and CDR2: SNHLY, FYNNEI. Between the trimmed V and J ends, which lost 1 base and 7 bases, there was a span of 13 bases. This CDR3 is CASSEGPGVSEKLFF. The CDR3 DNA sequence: TGTGCCAGCAGTGAAGGACCCGGAGTTAGTGAAAAACTGTTTTTT.

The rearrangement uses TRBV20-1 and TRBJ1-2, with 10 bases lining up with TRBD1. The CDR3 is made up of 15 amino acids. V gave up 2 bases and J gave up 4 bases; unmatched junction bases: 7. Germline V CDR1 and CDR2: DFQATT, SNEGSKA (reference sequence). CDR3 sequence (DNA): TGCAGTGCTAGACCTAGACAGGGGGCAAGCTATGGCTACACCTTC. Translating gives CSARPRQGASYGYTF.

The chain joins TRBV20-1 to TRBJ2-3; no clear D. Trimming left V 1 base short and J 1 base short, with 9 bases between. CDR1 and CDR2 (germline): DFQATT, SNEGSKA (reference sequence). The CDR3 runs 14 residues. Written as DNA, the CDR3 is TGCAGTGCTAGAGTTACTTTGGGCACAGATACGCAGTATTTT. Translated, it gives CSARVTLGTDTQYF.

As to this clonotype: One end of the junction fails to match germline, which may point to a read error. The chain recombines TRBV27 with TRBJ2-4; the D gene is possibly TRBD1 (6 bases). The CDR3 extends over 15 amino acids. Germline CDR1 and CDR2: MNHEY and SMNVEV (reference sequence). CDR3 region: CASSFVQGAKNTQYF. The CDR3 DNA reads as TGTGCCAGCAGTTTCGTACAGGGAGCCAAAAACACTCAGTACTTC.

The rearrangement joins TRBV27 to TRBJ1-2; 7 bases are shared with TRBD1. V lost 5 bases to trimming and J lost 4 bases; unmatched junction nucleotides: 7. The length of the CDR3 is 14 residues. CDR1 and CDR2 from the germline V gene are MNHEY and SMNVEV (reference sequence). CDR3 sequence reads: CASSPSTGIYGYTF. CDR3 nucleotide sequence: TGTGCCAGCAGTCCATCGACAGGGATCTATGGCTACACCTTC.

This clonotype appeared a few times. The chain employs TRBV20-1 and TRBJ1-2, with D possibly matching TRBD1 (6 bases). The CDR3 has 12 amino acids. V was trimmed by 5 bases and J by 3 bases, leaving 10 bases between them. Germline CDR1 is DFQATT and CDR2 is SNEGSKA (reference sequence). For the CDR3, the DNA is TGCAGTGCTGCCGGGACACACTATGGCTACACCTTC. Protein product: CSAAGTHYGYTF.